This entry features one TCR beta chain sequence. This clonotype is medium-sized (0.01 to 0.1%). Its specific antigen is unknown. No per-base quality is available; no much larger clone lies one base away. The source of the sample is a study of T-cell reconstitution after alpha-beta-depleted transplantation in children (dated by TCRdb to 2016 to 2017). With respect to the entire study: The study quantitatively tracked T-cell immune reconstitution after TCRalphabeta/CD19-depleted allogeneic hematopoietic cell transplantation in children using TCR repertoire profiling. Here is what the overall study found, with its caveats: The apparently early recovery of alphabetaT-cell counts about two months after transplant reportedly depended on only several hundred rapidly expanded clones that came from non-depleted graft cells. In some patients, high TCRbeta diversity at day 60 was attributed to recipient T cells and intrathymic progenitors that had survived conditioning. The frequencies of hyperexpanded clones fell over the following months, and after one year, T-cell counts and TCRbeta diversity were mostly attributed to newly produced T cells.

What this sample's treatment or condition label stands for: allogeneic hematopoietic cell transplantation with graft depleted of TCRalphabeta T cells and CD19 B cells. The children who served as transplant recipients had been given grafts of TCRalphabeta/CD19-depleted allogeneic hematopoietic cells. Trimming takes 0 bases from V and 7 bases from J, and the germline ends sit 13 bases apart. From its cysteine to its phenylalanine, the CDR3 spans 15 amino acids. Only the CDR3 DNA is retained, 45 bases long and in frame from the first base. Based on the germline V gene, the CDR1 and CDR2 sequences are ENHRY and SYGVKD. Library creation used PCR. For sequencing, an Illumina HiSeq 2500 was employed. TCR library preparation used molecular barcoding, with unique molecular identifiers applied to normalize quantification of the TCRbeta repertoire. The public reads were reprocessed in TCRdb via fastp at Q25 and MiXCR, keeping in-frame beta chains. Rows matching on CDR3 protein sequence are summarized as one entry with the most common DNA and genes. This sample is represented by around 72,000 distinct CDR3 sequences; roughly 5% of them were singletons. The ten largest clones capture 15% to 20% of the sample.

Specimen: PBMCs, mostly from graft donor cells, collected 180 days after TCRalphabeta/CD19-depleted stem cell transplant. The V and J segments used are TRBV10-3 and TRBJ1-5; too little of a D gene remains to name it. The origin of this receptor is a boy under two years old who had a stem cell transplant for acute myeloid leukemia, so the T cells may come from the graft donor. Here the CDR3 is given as CAISESKKGGQPQHF. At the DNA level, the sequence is TGTGCCATCAGTGAGTCGAAGAAGGGAGGACAGCCCCAGCATTTT.